This T cell receptor beta chain was recorded in a study of Ad26.COV2.S vaccination and SARS-CoV-2 variants. Study-wide results and limits: The breadth of spike-specific CD8+ and CD4+ T cell responses after vaccination was reportedly substantial. Breadth measured for non-spike TCRs was similar across vaccine and placebo recipients.

Clones were sequenced by immunoSEQ multiplex PCR, and TCRdb holds only the in-frame ones, with some missing. In the table there are some 410,000 clones, 92% of which are singletons. The sample's treatment: 15 to 20 received Ad26.COV2.S at low or high dose, single or two shots; about 5 received placebo; per-sample allocation not given. Collection of the samples took place on day 63 after the first injection of vaccine or placebo. The study used a vaccine consisting of an Ad26 vector that expressed Wuhan-strain SARS-CoV-2 spike. The CDR3 totals 13 residues. CDR1 is SQVTM and CDR2 is ANQGSEA in the germline V gene. The trim removed 4 bases at V and 7 bases at J, leaving 5 bases unmatched. A remark on this clone: Its antigen is unknown.

Sample: peripheral blood, taken in a trial of Ad26.COV2.S vaccine versus placebo. The chain couples TRBV29-1 to TRBJ2-1, with 9 bases aligning to TRBD2. The TCR originated in a person between 18 and 60 years old who received the Ad26.COV2.S COVID-19 vaccine or a placebo. CDR3 DNA sequence: TGCAGCGTTGTGCGGGGGGGAGGGAATGAGCAGTTCTTC. It translates to CSVVRGGGNEQFF.